The 2 T cell receptor beta chains presented below share a single source sample, sequenced in a study of blood T cell repertoires in COVID-19. The method was immunoSEQ multiplex PCR; TCRdb's version includes in-frame clones alone and lacks a portion of them. This table holds about 300,000 clones, roughly 87% found once. Sequenced material: peripheral blood. These receptors originate from a young man with active or convalescent COVID-19.

In the case of this clone: Sequence at one end of the junction differs from germline and may be a read error. This chain connects TRBV5-6 to TRBJ1-4, with 8 nucleotides matching TRBD1. CDR3 length: 13 residues. Germline V gene sequence: CDR1 SGHDT, CDR2 YYEEEE. CDR3 loop: CASSLSPGGVISF. The CDR3 DNA follows: TGTGCCAGCAGCTTGAGCCCAGGGGGCGTTATATCTTTT.

The chain recombines TRBV6-1 with TRBJ1-2, with TRBD1 as a possible D gene (6 bases). The CDR3 consists of 15 residues. Germline V lookup: CDR1 MNHNS, CDR2 SASEGT. With 3 bases removed from V and 2 bases from J, the gap between germline ends came to 13 bases. The CDR3 region has the DNA TGTGCCAGCAGTGAGGGAGGGGGGGCGAACTATGGCTACACCTTC. Translating gives CASSEGGGANYGYTF.